The source of this T cell receptor beta chain is a study of molecular identifiers for immune sequencing clone quantification (dated 2018 in TCRdb). In terms of the full investigation: In a replicate experiment, RNA from around 18,000 or 91,000 naive CD8 T cells was split into five aliquots, four of which were sequenced. This methods study used CD8 T cells to benchmark TCR RNA copy counting and molecular-identifier clustering-based TCR repertoire sequencing (MIDCIRS). Results and caveats for the whole study, not just this receptor: Naive libraries contained spiked-in Jurkat TCR RNA (approximately nine copies' worth), which is not part of the donor repertoire. Highly expanded clone sizes could be underestimated because identical TCR molecules may share a barcode. When barcode sub-clustering was left out, chimeric consensus sequences inflated TCR diversity, with chimeras reaching as high as 47%. In CMV-specific effector cells, clones with more than 20 RNA copies accounted for over 99% of molecules, whereas in naive cells such clones accounted for under 1%. About 2.9 recovered TCR RNA copies per cell were obtained by modeling, versus roughly 10 by digital PCR, implying a capture efficiency of around 28%. Even against a background of approximately 1 million naive CD8 T cells, spiked-in Jurkat TCR RNA amounting to a single cell's worth was reported to be detectable.

This clonotype occurred a few times. Its antigen is still unknown. No base quality information exists; no much larger clone differs at one position. CDR1 SGDLS and CDR2 YYNGEE were looked up in the germline V gene. Trimming takes 2 bases off V and 1 base off J; junction bases not matched to a gene: 5. Spanning cysteine to phenylalanine, the CDR3 consists of 15 amino acids. The entry retains the CDR3 DNA only, 45 bases that are in frame from base 1. Libraries of naive CD8 T cells were built from anywhere between roughly 18,000 and 1,000,000 sorted cells, with 10%, 30% or 50% of the purified RNA used. Naive CD8 T cells were FACS-sorted as CD8+CD4-CCR7+CD45RA+ on a BD FACSAria II into RLT Plus buffer. To test detection sensitivity, Jurkat RNA equivalent to more than eight TCR copies was spiked into samples of roughly 18,000-1,100,000 naive CD8 T cells. Enrichment of CD8 T cells was done with RosetteSep CD8+ T Cell Enrichment Cocktail plus Ficoll-Paque, and ACK red cell lysis came afterward.

The protocol used for the library was PCR. These reads were obtained on a NextSeq 500. Bulk TCR libraries were generated as previously described, with the TCR primers listed in Table S5 used. Purification of total RNA was performed with the Qiagen AllPrep DNA/RNA kit. Reads from multiple sequencing runs of the same library were pooled before analysis. The study's own analysis went as follows. Reads were retained only if an exact TCR constant sequence was present, and the retained reads were trimmed to 150 nt and grouped according to their 12-nt molecular barcodes. Reads within each barcode group were sub-clustered using a 15% Levenshtein threshold, and quality-weighted consensus sequences were constructed for each RNA molecule. Non-functional sequences were discarded, and so were lower-count sequences lying one edit away from another sequence. Based on fitting two negative binomial distributions, any barcode sub-cluster with under 20% of the maximum read count was discarded. TCRdb reprocessed the public reads (quality trimming at Q25 with fastp, clone calling with MiXCR) and kept in-frame beta chains. Every distinct CDR3 protein forms one entry, paired with its most common genes and DNA. The V and J calls here are based on TCRdb, not the publication. Here the sample has a few hundred thousand distinct CDR3 sequences; about 25% occur a single time. The leading ten clones occupy approximately 0.76% of the sample.

Sample: naive CD8+ T cells from blood, with Jurkat cell RNA spiked in. The sample's cell subset or site label, in plain terms: FACS-sorted CD8+CD4-CCR7+CD45RA+ naive T cells. This chain joins TRBV9 to TRBJ2-5; the central 7 bases match TRBD1. This TCR derives from a human donor in good health. Some libraries in this study had Jurkat cell RNA spiked in. CDR3 reads: CASSVLGTAQETQYF. In nucleotides, the sequence is TGTGCCAGCAGCGTGTTGGGGACAGCCCAAGAGACCCAGTACTTC.